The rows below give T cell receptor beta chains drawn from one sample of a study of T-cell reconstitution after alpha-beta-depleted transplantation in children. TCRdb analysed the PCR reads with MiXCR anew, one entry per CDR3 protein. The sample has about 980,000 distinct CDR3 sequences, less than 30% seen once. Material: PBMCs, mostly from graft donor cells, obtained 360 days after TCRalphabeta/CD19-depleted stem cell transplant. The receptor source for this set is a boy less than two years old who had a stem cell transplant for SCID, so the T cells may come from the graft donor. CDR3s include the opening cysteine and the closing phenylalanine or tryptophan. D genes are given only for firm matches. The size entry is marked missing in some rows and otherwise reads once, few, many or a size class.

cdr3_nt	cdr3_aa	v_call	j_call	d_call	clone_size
TGTGCCAGCAGCCCAACAGGGGGGAGGGATACGCAGTATTTT	CASSPTGGRDTQYF	TRBV7-7	TRBJ2-3	TRBD1	few
TGCGCCAGCAGCTTGGTTGGAACTTACACAGATACGCAGTATTTT	CASSLVGTYTDTQYF	TRBV5-1	TRBJ2-3	.	.
TGTGCCAGCTCACCATTGCGGTCTACTAGCACAGATACGCAGTATTTT	CASSPLRSTSTDTQYF	TRBV18	TRBJ2-3	.	few
TGTGCCAGCAGTTTCGACAGGACCTTCTCTGGAAACACCATATATTTT	CASSFDRTFSGNTIYF	TRBV12-3/TRBV12-4	TRBJ1-3	.	few
TGTGCCACCAGCAGAGATCGTGTGGGCAGGGGGTACGAGCAGTACTTC	CATSRDRVGRGYEQYF	TRBV15	TRBJ2-7	TRBD1	.
TGCGCCAGCAGCCAAGGCGTTTTGGCAGTTCCGAACACTGAAGCTTTCTTT	CASSQGVLAVPNTEAFF	TRBV4-3	TRBJ1-1	.	.
TGTGCCACCAGCAGGAGGGGGACAGCCGAATACACCGGGGAGCTGTTTTTT	CATSRRGTAEYTGELFF	TRBV15	TRBJ2-2	TRBD1	few
TGTGCCAGCAGCCAAACAGGGGCCAAAAACATTCAGTACTTC	CASSQTGAKNIQYF	TRBV12-3/TRBV12-4	TRBJ2-4	.	many
TGTGCCAGCAGCGGAGAGCCCGTCCGGGGCACTGAAGCTTTCTTT	CASSGEPVRGTEAFF	TRBV7-9	TRBJ1-1	.	few
TGTGCCAGCAGGACGATATCGAACACCGGGGAGCTGTTTTTT	CASRTISNTGELFF	TRBV2	TRBJ2-2	.	few
TGTGCCAGCAAACGTGGGGGCATCGAGACCCAGTACTTC	CASKRGGIETQYF	TRBV12-3/TRBV12-4	TRBJ2-5	.	.
TGTGCCAGCAGCTTCCGCAGGGAGATCTCCTACGAGCAGTACTTC	CASSFRREISYEQYF	TRBV5-5	TRBJ2-7	.	.
TGCGCCAGCAGCTGGAGGTCATTGAATTCTGGGGCCAACGTCCTGACTTTC	CASSWRSLNSGANVLTF	TRBV5-1	TRBJ2-6	.	few
TGCGCCAGCAGCACGGGACTAGCGGGGCCTATAGCCAAAAACATTCAGTACTTC	CASSTGLAGPIAKNIQYF	TRBV5-1	TRBJ2-4	TRBD2	few
TGTGCCAGCACCTTCCGTAGGACCCTGGGGACCGGGGAGCTGTTTTTT	CASTFRRTLGTGELFF	TRBV12-3/TRBV12-4	TRBJ2-2	.	.
TGCGCCAGCAGCCATGCGGACAGCCGTGGCGGGGAGCTGTTTTTT	CASSHADSRGGELFF	TRBV4-1	TRBJ2-2	.	many
TGTGCCAGCAGGGGGACAGGGAACCTACGGGAGCAGTACTTC	CASRGTGNLREQYF	TRBV12-3/TRBV12-4	TRBJ2-7	TRBD1	.
TGTGCCAGCAAGTCCGGGGTCTATGGCTACACCTTC	CASKSGVYGYTF	TRBV6-2/TRBV6-3	TRBJ1-2	.	.
TGCGCCAGCAGCTTAATATCCGGCTATGAGCAGTTCTTC	CASSLISGYEQFF	TRBV5-1	TRBJ2-1	.	few
TGTGCCATCAGCCCCGACGATTACACTGAAGCTTTCTTT	CAISPDDYTEAFF	TRBV10-3	TRBJ1-1	.	.
TGTGCCACCTCCGACAGGGTCGACTACGAGCAGTACTTC	CATSDRVDYEQYF	TRBV21-1	TRBJ2-7	.	few
TGTGCCAGTAGTATAGGCAGACAGTTCACCTCTCGTCAGCCCCAGCATTTT	CASSIGRQFTSRQPQHF	TRBV19	TRBJ1-5	.	.
TGCAGTGCTAGGGACAGGGGGTCTAATGAAAAACTGTTTTTT	CSARDRGSNEKLFF	TRBV20-1	TRBJ1-4	TRBD1	few
TGTGCCAGCAGTCTAGGGGACGGTCCTGGTGAAAAACTGTTTTTT	CASSLGDGPGEKLFF	TRBV12-3/TRBV12-4	TRBJ1-4	.	few
TGTGCCAGCAGCCATGCGGGACAGAACACCGGGGAGCTGTTTTTT	CASSHAGQNTGELFF	TRBV5-5	TRBJ2-2	.	few
TGTGCCAGCAGTTTCGGCAGTCCCCTCTCTGGGGCCAACGTCCTGACTTTC	CASSFGSPLSGANVLTF	TRBV12-3/TRBV12-4	TRBJ2-6	.	few
TGTGCCACCAGCAAGAGAGAGGGGGCTGGCTATGGCTACACCTTC	CATSKREGAGYGYTF	TRBV15	TRBJ1-2	TRBD1	.
TGTGCCAGCAGTCGCATGAGCTCCTACGAGCAGTACTTC	CASSRMSSYEQYF	TRBV6-1	TRBJ2-7	.	.
TGTGCCAGCAGCTTGTATTGGAAGGATGAGCAGTTCTTC	CASSLYWKDEQFF	TRBV5-4	TRBJ2-1	.	.
TGTGCCGCGAAACTAGCGGGGGGCCGGAGAGATACGAAGTATTTT	CAAKLAGGRRDTKYF	TRBV28	TRBJ2-3	TRBD2	.
TGTGCCAGTAGTATTGGGCAGGCGATCTCCTACGAGCAGTACTTC	CASSIGQAISYEQYF	TRBV19	TRBJ2-7	.	.
TGTGCCAGCAGACCTCGACCTACAGGGGGTGAAAAACTGTTTTTT	CASRPRPTGGEKLFF	TRBV12-3/TRBV12-4	TRBJ1-4	TRBD1	few
TGCAGCGTTCCCAGCGGGGGGCCACAAGAGACCCAGTACTTC	CSVPSGGPQETQYF	TRBV29-1	TRBJ2-5	TRBD2	.
TGTGCCAGCAGCTTACCGGGACAGTACAATGAAAAACTGTTTTTT	CASSLPGQYNEKLFF	TRBV7-2	TRBJ1-4	TRBD1	.
TGTGCCAGCAGCTTTGGGACCCCCCCGGATACGCAGTATTTT	CASSFGTPPDTQYF	TRBV5-6	TRBJ2-3	.	.
TGTGCCAGCAGTTTCCTCCGAGGGGGCGTTAAAAAGAACACTGAAGCTTTCTTT	CASSFLRGGVKKNTEAFF	TRBV27	TRBJ1-1	TRBD1	.
TGTGCCAGCAGCTTAGCTGTGGGGAAGTGGCAGTTCTTC	CASSLAVGKWQFF	TRBV7-2	TRBJ2-1	.	.
TGTGCCAGCAGCAATTCGGACAGAAGGATTCTGAACACTGAAGCTTTCTTT	CASSNSDRRILNTEAFF	TRBV21-1	TRBJ1-1	.	.
TGTGCCATCAGTGACGGGCCGGGGTTTGAGCAGTTCTTC	CAISDGPGFEQFF	TRBV10-3	TRBJ2-1	.	few
TGCGCCAGCAGCCGGCAGCGAGTGAACACCGGGGAGCTGTTTTTT	CASSRQRVNTGELFF	TRBV4-1	TRBJ2-2	.	.
TGCAGTGCGTCTACTGGCGGGGGGCAGTTCTTC	CSASTGGGQFF	TRBV20-1	TRBJ2-1	TRBD2	.
TGTGACTCCCTGGGCACCGGGGAGCTGTTTTTT	CDSLGTGELFF	TRBV15	TRBJ2-2	.	.
TGCGCCAGCAGCCAAGATATGCAGGGATTCTATGGCTACACCTTC	CASSQDMQGFYGYTF	TRBV4-1	TRBJ1-2	.	.
TGCGCCAGCAGCTCGACCGTGACTAGCGGGTTGGGGTTCTTC	CASSSTVTSGLGFF	TRBV5-1	TRBJ2-1	TRBD2	.
TGTGCCAGCAGCCCCGAACAGGGGAACACTGAAGCTTTCTTT	CASSPEQGNTEAFF	TRBV7-9	TRBJ1-1	.	few
TGTGCCAGCAGCTTACCAAGGCCCTTACAAGAGACCCAGTACTTC	CASSLPRPLQETQYF	TRBV7-2	TRBJ2-5	.	many
TGTGCCAGCAGCGTTTTGGGAAACACTGAAGCTTTCTTT	CASSVLGNTEAFF	TRBV9	TRBJ1-1	.	many
TGCGCCAGCACCCGGTCCCCGGGAGAGACCCAGTACTTC	CASTRSPGETQYF	TRBV5-1	TRBJ2-5	.	.
TGTGCCAGCAGTTTAGCGGGACAGGGTATTTCACCCCTCCACTTT	CASSLAGQGISPLHF	TRBV12-3/TRBV12-4	TRBJ1-6	TRBD1	few
TGTGCCAGCATCCCTAGCCGGGGAACCTCTAACTATGGCTACACCTTC	CASIPSRGTSNYGYTF	TRBV28	TRBJ1-2	.	.